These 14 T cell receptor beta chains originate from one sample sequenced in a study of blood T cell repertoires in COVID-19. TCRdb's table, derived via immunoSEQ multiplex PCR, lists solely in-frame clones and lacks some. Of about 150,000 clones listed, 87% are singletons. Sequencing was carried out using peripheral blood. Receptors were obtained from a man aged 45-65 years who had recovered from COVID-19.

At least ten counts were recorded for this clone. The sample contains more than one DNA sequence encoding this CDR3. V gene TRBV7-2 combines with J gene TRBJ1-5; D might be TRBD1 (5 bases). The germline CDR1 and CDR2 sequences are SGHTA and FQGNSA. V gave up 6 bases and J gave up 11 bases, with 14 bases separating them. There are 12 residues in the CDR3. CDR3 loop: CASSGDSGAQHF. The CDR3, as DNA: TGTGCCAGCAGTGGCGACAGCGGGGCCCAGCATTTT.

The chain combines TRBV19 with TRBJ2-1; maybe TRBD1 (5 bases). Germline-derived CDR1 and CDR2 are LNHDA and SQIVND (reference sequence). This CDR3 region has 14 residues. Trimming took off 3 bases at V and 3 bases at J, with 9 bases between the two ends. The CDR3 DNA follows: TGTGCCAGTAGTATGACAGCCGGCTACAATGAGCAGTTCTTC. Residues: CASSMTAGYNEQFF.

CDR3 DNA sequence: TGCGCCAGCAGCTTGGGACAGGGTAGCGGCGGCTACACCTTC. This sequence encodes CASSLGQGSGGYTF. This sequence joins TRBV5-1 and TRBJ1-2; 7 nucleotides match TRBD1. With V trimmed by 0 bases and J by 8 bases, 7 bases remained unmatched. Per the germline V gene, CDR1 is SGHRS and CDR2 is YFSETQ. The length of the CDR3 is 14 residues.

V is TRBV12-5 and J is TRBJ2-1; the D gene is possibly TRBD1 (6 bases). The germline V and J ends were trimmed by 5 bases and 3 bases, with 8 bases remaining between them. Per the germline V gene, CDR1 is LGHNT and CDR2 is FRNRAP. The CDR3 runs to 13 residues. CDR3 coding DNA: TGTGCTAGTGGTATGACAGGCTACAATGAGCAGTTCTTC. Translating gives CASGMTGYNEQFF.

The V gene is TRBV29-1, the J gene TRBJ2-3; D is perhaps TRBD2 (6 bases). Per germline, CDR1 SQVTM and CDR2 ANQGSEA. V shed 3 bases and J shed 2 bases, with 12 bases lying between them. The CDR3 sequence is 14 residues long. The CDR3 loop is CSVDWRGLTDTQYF. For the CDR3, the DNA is TGCAGCGTTGACTGGCGGGGCCTCACAGATACGCAGTATTTT.

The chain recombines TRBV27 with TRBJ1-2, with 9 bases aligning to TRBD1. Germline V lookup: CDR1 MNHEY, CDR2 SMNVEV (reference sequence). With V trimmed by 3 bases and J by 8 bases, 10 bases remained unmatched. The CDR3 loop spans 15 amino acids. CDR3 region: CASSFLTGTGYGYTF. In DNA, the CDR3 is TGTGCCAGCAGTTTCCTCACCGGGACAGGGTACGGCTACACCTTC.

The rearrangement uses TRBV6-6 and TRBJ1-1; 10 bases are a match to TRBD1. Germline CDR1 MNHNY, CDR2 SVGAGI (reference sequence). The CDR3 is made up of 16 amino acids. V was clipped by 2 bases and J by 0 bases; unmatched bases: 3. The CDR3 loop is CASSYGTGVMNTEAFF. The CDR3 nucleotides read TGTGCCAGCAGTTACGGGACAGGGGTCATGAACACTGAAGCTTTCTTT.

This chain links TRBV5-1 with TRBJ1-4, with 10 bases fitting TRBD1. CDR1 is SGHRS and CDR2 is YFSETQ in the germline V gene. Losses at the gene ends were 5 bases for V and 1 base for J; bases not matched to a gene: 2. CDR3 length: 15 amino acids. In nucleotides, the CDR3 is TGCGCCAGCAGGGGACAGGGGCAAACTAATGAAAAACTGTTTTTT. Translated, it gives CASRGQGQTNEKLFF.

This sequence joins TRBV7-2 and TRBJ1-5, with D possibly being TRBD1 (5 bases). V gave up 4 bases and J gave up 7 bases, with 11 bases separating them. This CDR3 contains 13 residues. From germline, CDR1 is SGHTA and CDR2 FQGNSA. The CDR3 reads CASSSQGRQPQHF. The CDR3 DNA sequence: TGTGCCAGCAGCTCTCAGGGTAGGCAGCCCCAGCATTTT.

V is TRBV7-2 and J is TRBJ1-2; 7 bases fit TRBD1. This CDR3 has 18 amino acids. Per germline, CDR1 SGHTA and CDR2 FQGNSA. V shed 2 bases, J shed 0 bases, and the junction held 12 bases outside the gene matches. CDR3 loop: CASSLKVSGGLANYGYTF. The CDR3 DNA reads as TGTGCCAGCAGCTTAAAGGTTTCAGGGGGTTTAGCTAACTATGGCTACACCTTC.

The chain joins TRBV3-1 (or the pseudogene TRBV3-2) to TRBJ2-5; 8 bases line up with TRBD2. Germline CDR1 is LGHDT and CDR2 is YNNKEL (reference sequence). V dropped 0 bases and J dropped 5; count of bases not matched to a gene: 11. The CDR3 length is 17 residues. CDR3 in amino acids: CASSQDLDSGAGETQYF. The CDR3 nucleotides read TGTGCCAGCAGCCAAGATCTGGATAGCGGGGCCGGGGAGACCCAGTACTTC.

CDR3 sequence reads: CASRAYSYEQYF. CDR3 nucleotide sequence: TGTGCCAGCAGAGCCTACTCCTACGAGCAGTACTTC. The rearrangement links TRBV6-4 to TRBJ2-7; D not resolved. This CDR3 comprises 12 residues. Trimming took off 6 bases at V and 0 bases at J, with 6 bases between the two ends. In germline, CDR1 is MRHNA, CDR2 SNTAGT.

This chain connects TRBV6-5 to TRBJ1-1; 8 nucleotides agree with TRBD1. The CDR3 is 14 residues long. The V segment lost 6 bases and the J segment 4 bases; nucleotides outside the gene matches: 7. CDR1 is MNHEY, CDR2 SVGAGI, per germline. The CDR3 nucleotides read TGTGCCAGCAGCCGACAGGGGTATGGCACTGAAGCTTTCTTT. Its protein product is CASSRQGYGTEAFF.

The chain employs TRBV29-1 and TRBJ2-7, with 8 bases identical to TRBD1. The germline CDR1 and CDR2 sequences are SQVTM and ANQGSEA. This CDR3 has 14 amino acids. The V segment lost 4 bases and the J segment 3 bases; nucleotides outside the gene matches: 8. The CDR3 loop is CSVAAPGGLYEQYF. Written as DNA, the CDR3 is TGCAGCGTTGCCGCGCCAGGGGGCCTCTACGAGCAGTACTTC.